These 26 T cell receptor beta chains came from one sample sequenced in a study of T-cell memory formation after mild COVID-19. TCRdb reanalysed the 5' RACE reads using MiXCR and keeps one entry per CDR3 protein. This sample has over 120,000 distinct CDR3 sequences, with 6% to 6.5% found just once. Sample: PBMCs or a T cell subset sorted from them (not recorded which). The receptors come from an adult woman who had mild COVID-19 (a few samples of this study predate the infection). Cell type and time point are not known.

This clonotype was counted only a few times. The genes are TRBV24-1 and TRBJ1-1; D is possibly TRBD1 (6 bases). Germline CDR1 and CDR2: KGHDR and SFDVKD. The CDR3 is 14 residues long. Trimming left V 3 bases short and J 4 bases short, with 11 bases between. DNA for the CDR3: TGTGCCACCAGTGATGCGCAGGGGAGCACTGAAGCTTTCTTT. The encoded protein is CATSDAQGSTEAFF.

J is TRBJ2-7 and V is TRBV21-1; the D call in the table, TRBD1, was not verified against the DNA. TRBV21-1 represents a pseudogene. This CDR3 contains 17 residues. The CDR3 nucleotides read TGTGCCAGCAGCAAAGGATACCGGGACAGGGAAGCCTACGAGCAGTACTTC. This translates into CASSKGYRDREAYEQYF.

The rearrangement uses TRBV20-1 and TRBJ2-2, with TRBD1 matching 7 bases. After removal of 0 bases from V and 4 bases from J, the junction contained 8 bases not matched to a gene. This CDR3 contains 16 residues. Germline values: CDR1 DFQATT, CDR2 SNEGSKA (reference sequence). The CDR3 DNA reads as TGCAGTGCTAGAGATCCGAACAGGGGTGGCACCGGGGAGCTGTTTTTT. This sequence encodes CSARDPNRGGTGELFF.

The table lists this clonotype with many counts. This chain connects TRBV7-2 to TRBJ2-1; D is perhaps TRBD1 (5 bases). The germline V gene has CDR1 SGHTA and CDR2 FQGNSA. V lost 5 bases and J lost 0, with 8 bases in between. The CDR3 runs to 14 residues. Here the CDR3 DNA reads TGTGCCAGCAGCCCCCAGGGCTCCTACAATGAGCAGTTCTTC. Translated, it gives CASSPQGSYNEQFF.

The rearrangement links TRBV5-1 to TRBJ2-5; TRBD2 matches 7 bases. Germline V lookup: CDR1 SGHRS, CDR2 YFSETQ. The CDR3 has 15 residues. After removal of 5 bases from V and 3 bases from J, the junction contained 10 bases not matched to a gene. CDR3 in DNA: TGCGCCAGCAGGATGGACGCTAGCGGCAAAGAGACCCAGTACTTC. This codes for CASRMDASGKETQYF. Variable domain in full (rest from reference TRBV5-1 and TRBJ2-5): KAGVTQTPRYLIKTRGQQVTLSCSPISGHRSVSWYQQTPGQGLQFLFEYFSETQRNKGNFPGRFSGRQFSNSRSEMNVSTLELGDSALYLCASRMDASGKETQYFGPGTRLLVL.

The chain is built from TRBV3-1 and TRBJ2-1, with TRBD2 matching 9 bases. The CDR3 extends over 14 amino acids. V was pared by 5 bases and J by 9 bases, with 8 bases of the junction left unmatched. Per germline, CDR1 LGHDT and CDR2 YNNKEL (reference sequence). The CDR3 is CASSARTSEREQFF. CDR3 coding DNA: TGTGCCAGCAGCGCCCGGACTAGCGAGCGTGAGCAGTTCTTC.

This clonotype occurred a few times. For the CDR3, the DNA is TGTGCCAGTAGTATCTCGACAGACTACGAGCAGTACTTC. As protein: CASSISTDYEQYF. This rearrangement joins TRBV19 to TRBJ2-7; tentative D call: TRBD1 (5 bases). CDR3 length equals 13 residues. The germline CDR1 and CDR2 sequences are LNHDA and SQIVND (reference sequence). V was pared by 3 bases and J by 3 bases, with 9 bases between.

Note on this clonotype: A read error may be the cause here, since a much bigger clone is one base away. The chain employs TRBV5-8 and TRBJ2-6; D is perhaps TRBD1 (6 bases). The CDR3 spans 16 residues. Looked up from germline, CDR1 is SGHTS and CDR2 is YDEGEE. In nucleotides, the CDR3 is TGTGACAGCAGCCCAGGACAGTTCTCTGGGGCCAACGTCCTGACTTTC. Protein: CDSSPGQFSGANVLTF.

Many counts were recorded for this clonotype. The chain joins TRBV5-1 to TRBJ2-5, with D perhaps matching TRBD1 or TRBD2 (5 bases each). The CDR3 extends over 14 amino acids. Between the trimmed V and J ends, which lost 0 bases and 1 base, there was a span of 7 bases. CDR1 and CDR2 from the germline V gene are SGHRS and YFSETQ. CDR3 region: CASSLGGTQETQYF. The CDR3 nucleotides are TGCGCCAGCAGCTTGGGAGGGACCCAAGAGACCCAGTACTTC. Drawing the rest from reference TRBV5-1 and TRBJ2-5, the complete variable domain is KAGVTQTPRYLIKTRGQQVTLSCSPISGHRSVSWYQQTPGQGLQFLFEYFSETQRNKGNFPGRFSGRQFSNSRSEMNVSTLELGDSALYLCASSLGGTQETQYFGPGTRLLVL.

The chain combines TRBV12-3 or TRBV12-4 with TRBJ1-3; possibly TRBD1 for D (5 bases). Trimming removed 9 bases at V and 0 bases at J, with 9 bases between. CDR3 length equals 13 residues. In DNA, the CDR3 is TGTGCCAGTGACAGAGACTCTGGAAACACCATATATTTT. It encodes CASDRDSGNTIYF.

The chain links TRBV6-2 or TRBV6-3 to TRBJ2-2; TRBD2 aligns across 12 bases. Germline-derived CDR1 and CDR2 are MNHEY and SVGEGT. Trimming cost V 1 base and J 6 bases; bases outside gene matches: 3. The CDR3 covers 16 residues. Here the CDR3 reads CASSYLTSGSSGELFF. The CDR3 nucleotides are TGTGCCAGCAGTTACTTGACTAGCGGGAGTTCCGGGGAGCTGTTTTTT.

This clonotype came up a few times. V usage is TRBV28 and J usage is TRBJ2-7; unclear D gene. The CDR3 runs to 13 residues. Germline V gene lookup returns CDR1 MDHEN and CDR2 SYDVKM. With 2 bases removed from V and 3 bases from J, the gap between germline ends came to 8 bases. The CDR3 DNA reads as TGTGCCAGCAGTTTAAACCCAGACTACGAGCAGTACTTC. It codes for CASSLNPDYEQYF.

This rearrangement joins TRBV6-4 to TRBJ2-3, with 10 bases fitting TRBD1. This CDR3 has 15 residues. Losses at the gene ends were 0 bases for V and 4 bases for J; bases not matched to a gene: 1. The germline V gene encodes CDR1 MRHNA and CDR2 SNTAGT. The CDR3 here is CASSDSTGGADTQYF. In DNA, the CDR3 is TGTGCCAGCAGTGACTCGACAGGGGGCGCAGATACGCAGTATTTT.

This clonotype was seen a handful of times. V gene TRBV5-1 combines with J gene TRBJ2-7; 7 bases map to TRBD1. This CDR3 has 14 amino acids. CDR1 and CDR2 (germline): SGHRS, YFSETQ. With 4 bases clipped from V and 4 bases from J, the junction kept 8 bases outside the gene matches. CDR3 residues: CASSPPRQGYEQYF. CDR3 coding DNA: TGCGCCAGCAGCCCCCCCCGACAGGGATACGAGCAGTACTTC.

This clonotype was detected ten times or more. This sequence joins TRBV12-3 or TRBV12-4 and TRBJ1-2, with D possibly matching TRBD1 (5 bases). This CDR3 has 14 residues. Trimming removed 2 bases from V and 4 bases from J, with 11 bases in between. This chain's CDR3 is CASSLTGDPYGYTF. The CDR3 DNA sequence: TGTGCCAGCAGTTTAACAGGAGATCCCTATGGCTACACCTTC.

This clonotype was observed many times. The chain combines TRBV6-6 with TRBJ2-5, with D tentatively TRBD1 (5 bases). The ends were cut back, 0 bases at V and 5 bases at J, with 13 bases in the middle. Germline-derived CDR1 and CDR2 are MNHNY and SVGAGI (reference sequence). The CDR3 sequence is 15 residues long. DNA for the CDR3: TGTGCCAGCAGTTACTCAGGGGTTTTAGGGGAGACCCAGTACTTC. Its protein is CASSYSGVLGETQYF.

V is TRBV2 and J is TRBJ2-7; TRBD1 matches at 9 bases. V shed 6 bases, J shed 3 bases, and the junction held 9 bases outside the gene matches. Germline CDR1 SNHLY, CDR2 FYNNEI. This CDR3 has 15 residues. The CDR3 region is CASRESWGQGYEQYF. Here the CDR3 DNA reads TGTGCCAGCAGAGAATCTTGGGGACAGGGCTACGAGCAGTACTTC.

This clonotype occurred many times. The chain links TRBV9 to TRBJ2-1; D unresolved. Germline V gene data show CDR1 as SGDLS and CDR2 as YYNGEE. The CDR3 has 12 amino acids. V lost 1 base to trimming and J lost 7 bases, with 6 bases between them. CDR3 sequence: CASSVLGNEQFF. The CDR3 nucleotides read TGTGCCAGCAGCGTATTGGGAAATGAGCAGTTCTTC. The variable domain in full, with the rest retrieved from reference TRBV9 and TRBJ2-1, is DSGVTQTPKHLITATGQRVTLRCSPRSGDLSVYWYQQSLDQGLQFLIQYYNGEERAKGNILERFSAQQFPDLHSELNLSSLELGDSALYFCASSVLGNEQFFGPGTRLTVL.

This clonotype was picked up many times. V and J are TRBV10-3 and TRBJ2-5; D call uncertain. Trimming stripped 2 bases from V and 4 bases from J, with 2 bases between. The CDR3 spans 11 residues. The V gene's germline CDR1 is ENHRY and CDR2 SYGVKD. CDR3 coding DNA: TGTGCCATCAGTGAGGCAGAGACCCAGTACTTC. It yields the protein CAISEAETQYF.

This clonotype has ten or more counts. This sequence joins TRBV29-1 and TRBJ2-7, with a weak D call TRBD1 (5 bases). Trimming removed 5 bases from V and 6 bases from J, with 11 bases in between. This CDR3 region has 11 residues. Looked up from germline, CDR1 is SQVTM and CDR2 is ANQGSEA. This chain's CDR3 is CSVTLGAEQYF. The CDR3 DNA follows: TGCAGCGTTACTCTAGGGGCCGAGCAGTACTTC.

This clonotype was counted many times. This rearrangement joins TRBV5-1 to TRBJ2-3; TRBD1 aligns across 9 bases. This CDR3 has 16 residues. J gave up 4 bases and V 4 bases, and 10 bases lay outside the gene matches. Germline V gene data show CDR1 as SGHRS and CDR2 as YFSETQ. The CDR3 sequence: CASSMLQGARPDTQYF. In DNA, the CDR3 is TGCGCCAGCAGCATGCTACAGGGGGCGCGTCCAGATACGCAGTATTTT.

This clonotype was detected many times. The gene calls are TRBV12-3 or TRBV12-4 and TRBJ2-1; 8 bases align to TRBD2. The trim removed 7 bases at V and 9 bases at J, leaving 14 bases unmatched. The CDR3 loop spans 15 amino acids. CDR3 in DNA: TGTGCCAGCACTCTTTCGGGAGCGGGAGTGTTTGAGCAGTTCTTC. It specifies CASTLSGAGVFEQFF.

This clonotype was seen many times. CDR3 loop: CSVSGSGYTF. Here the CDR3 DNA reads TGCAGCGTCTCGGGTTCCGGCTACACCTTC. The chain is built from TRBV29-1 and TRBJ1-2; D is ambiguous. Germline CDR1 and CDR2: SQVTM and ANQGSEA. Trimming stripped 6 bases from V and 8 bases from J, with 10 bases between. There are 10 residues in the CDR3.

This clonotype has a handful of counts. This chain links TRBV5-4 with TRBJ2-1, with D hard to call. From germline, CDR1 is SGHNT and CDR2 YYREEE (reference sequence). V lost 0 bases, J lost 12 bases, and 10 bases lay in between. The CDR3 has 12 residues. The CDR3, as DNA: TGTGCCAGCAGCTTGGATGGGGTCCCGCAGTTCTTC. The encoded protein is CASSLDGVPQFF.

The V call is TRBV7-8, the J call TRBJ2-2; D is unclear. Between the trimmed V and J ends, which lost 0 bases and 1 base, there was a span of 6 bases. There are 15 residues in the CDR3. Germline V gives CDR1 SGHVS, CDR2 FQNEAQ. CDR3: CASSLAEQNTGELFF. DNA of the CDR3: TGTGCCAGCAGCTTAGCGGAGCAGAACACCGGGGAGCTGTTTTTT. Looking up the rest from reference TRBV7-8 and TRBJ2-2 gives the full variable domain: GAGVSQSPRYKVAKRGQDVALRCDPISGHVSLFWYQQALGQGPEFLTYFQNEAQLDKSGLPSDRFFAERPEGSVSTLKIQRTQQEDSAVYLCASSLAEQNTGELFFGEGSRLTVL.

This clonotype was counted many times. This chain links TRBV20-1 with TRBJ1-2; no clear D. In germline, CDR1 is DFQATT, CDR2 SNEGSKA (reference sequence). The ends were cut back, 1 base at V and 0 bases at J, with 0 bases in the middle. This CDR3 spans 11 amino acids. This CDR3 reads CSARANYGYTF. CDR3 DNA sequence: TGCAGTGCTAGAGCTAACTATGGCTACACCTTC.